A single sample is the source of the 28 T cell receptor beta chains below, sequenced in a study of blood T cell repertoires in COVID-19. Assay: immunoSEQ multiplex PCR; the TCRdb copy retains only in-frame clones and omits some. Of 100,000 to 150,000 clones in the sample, around 88% were seen once. The source material was PBMCs or T cells enriched from blood (not recorded which). These receptors all come from a woman in her fifties or sixties who had recovered from COVID-19.

This chain connects TRBV6-1 to TRBJ1-2; D is possibly TRBD1 (6 bases). Germline CDR1 and CDR2: MNHNS and SASEGT. CDR3 length equals 14 residues. Trimming cost V 2 bases and J 6 bases, with 13 bases left between them. CDR3 in DNA: TGTGCCAGCAGTGAACATGGGGGCGCAGATGGCTACACCTTC. Its translation is CASSEHGGADGYTF.

The rearrangement uses TRBV14 and TRBJ1-5; D might be TRBD1 (6 bases). Germline assignment: CDR1 SGHDN and CDR2 FVKESK. CDR3 size: 14 residues. Trimming removed 4 bases at V and 7 bases at J, with 14 bases between. CDR3 sequence: CASSLRGSGQPQHF. The CDR3 DNA is TGTGCCAGCAGCCTCAGGGGCTCTGGACAGCCCCAGCATTTT.

The chain has TRBV20-1 and TRBJ1-4; D not certain. The V and J ends lost 3 bases and 2 bases respectively, with 10 bases between them. CDR3 size: 14 residues. Germline V gene sequence: CDR1 DFQATT, CDR2 SNEGSKA (reference sequence). The CDR3 DNA reads as TGCAGTGCTAGTACAGCATCGACTAATGAAAAACTGTTTTTT. It specifies CSASTASTNEKLFF.

This chain connects TRBV19 to TRBJ2-3; TRBD2 matches at 8 bases. V shed 6 bases and J 4 bases; nucleotides not matched to a gene: 6. This CDR3 is 14 amino acids long. Germline assignment: CDR1 LNHDA and CDR2 SQIVND (reference sequence). CDR3 DNA: TGTGCCAGTAGGAAGACTAGCGTCGCAGATACGCAGTATTTT. It codes for CASRKTSVADTQYF.

This rearrangement joins TRBV21-1 to TRBJ2-3; no check of the table's D call, TRBD2, against the DNA was made. TRBV21-1 is reported as a pseudogene. The CDR3 totals 16 residues. The CDR3 loop reads CASSKTLGVVTDTQYF. The CDR3 coding sequence is TGTGCCAGCAGCAAGACCCTCGGGGTAGTGACAGATACGCAGTATTTT.

The chain combines TRBV19 with TRBJ1-2; 8 bases map to TRBD1. This CDR3 comprises 14 residues. The V gene's germline CDR1 is LNHDA and CDR2 SQIVND (reference sequence). The ends lost 4 bases at V and 5 bases at J; junction bases unmatched: 6. The CDR3 loop is CASSTRQGMYGYTF. In DNA form, the CDR3 reads TGTGCCAGTAGTACCCGACAGGGGATGTATGGCTACACCTTC. The full variable domain, rest sourced from reference TRBV19 and TRBJ1-2, is DGGITQSPKYLFRKEGQNVTLSCEQNLNHDAMYWYRQDPGQGLRLIYYSQIVNDFQKGDIAEGYSVSREKKESFPLTVTSAQKNPTAFYLCASSTRQGMYGYTFGSGTRLTVV.

The V call is TRBV6-1, the J call TRBJ1-5, with TRBD1 matching over 11 bases. Germline-derived CDR1 and CDR2 are MNHNS and SASEGT. CDR3 length: 15 residues. V shed 3 bases and J 5 bases; nucleotides not matched to a gene: 3. This chain's CDR3 is CASSDRTGGYQPQHF. The CDR3 DNA reads as TGTGCCAGCAGTGACAGGACAGGGGGCTATCAGCCCCAGCATTTT.

The rearrangement joins TRBV27 to TRBJ1-2, with D perhaps matching TRBD1 (6 bases). The CDR3 runs to 13 residues. CDR1 is MNHEY and CDR2 is SMNVEV in the germline V gene (reference sequence). The V end was cut by 2 bases, the J end by 2 bases, with 6 bases between. The CDR3 DNA reads TGTGCCAGCAGTTTAAGGGGGAACTATGGCTACACCTTC. It encodes CASSLRGNYGYTF.

CDR3 nucleotides: TGTGCCAGCAGCTTAGGAGCAGCGAACACTGAAGCTTTCTTT. Protein: CASSLGAANTEAFF. V gene TRBV7-3 combines with J gene TRBJ1-1; no clear D. V dropped 2 bases and J dropped 1 base, with 8 bases sitting between them. This CDR3 has 14 amino acids. Germline V gene lookup returns CDR1 SGHTA and CDR2 FQGTGA.

The chain employs TRBV15 and TRBJ1-4, with D perhaps TRBD1 (5 bases). CDR3 length: 15 amino acids. V lost 5 bases to trimming and J lost 2 bases, with 12 bases between them. CDR1 and CDR2 (germline): LNHNV, YYDKDF (reference sequence). The CDR3 region is CATSELRATNEKLFF. CDR3 bases: TGTGCCACCAGCGAACTCAGGGCCACTAATGAAAAACTGTTTTTT.

The chain joins TRBV7-6 to TRBJ2-3; 9 bases match TRBD1. Looked up from germline, CDR1 is SGHVS and CDR2 is FNYEAQ. The CDR3 is 21 residues long. The V and J ends lost 4 bases and 1 base, in that order; junction bases with no gene match: 21. CDR3 sequence: CASSSGYTGGAKDGGTDTQYF. The DNA for the CDR3 is TGTGCCAGCAGCTCCGGCTATACAGGGGGCGCGAAAGATGGGGGCACAGATACGCAGTATTTT.

This clone has just one count. The chain couples TRBV11-2 to TRBJ2-3; tentatively, D is TRBD1 (5 bases). The CDR3 spans 15 residues. The ends were cut back, 5 bases at V and 10 bases at J, with 22 bases in the middle. The germline V gene has CDR1 SGHAT and CDR2 FQNNGV. The CDR3 DNA is TGTGCCAGCAGCGTAATAACTCAGGGTAAAGGTTCGCAGTATTTT. The encoded protein is CASSVITQGKGSQYF.

The chain links TRBV4-1 to TRBJ2-7; 9 nucleotides match TRBD2. The V gene end was trimmed by 4 bases and the J gene end by 2 bases; junction bases not matched to a gene: 9. CDR1 and CDR2 (germline): MGHRA, YSYEKL. This CDR3 has 16 amino acids. CDR3 residues: CASSPLPSGVAYEQYF. CDR3 DNA: TGCGCCAGCAGCCCCCTTCCTAGCGGGGTCGCCTACGAGCAGTACTTC.

This clone has just a few counts. The rearrangement links TRBV5-1 to TRBJ2-3; TRBD2 aligns across 7 bases. The germline CDR1 and CDR2 sequences are SGHRS and YFSETQ. This CDR3 comprises 15 residues. The J segment lost 2 bases and the V segment lost 3 bases, leaving 6 bases of the junction unmatched. The CDR3 region is CASSSWGGVTDTQYF. CDR3 in DNA: TGCGCCAGCAGCTCCTGGGGGGGTGTCACAGATACGCAGTATTTT. The full variable domain, with the rest looked up from reference TRBV5-1 and TRBJ2-3, is KAGVTQTPRYLIKTRGQQVTLSCSPISGHRSVSWYQQTPGQGLQFLFEYFSETQRNKGNFPGRFSGRQFSNSRSEMNVSTLELGDSALYLCASSSWGGVTDTQYFGPGTRLTVL.

V and J are TRBV24-1 and TRBJ2-3; the match to TRBD2 covers 7 bases. V lost 7 bases, J lost 5 bases, and 5 bases stayed unmatched. Per the germline V gene, CDR1 is KGHDR and CDR2 is SFDVKD. This CDR3 is built from 13 residues. The CDR3 region has the DNA TGTGCCACCAGCCGGGGGGTAGGAGATACGCAGTATTTT. Protein: CATSRGVGDTQYF.

This chain connects TRBV5-1 to TRBJ1-1, with 8 nucleotides matching TRBD1. CDR3 size: 12 residues. Germline V gene lookup returns CDR1 SGHRS and CDR2 YFSETQ. V was pared by 4 bases and J by 7 bases, with 3 bases of the junction left unmatched. CDR3: CASSAGTGEAFF. The CDR3 DNA is TGCGCCAGCAGCGCCGGGACAGGTGAAGCTTTCTTT.

The chain uses TRBV5-4 and TRBJ2-1, with 12 positions matching TRBD2. This CDR3 comprises 15 residues. With V trimmed by 3 bases and J by 3 bases, 1 base remained unmatched. Germline values: CDR1 SGHNT, CDR2 YYREEE (reference sequence). The CDR3 spells CASSWTSGDYNEQFF. The CDR3 coding sequence is TGTGCCAGCAGCTGGACTAGCGGGGACTACAATGAGCAGTTCTTC.

Only a few counts were recorded for this clone. J is TRBJ1-1 and V is TRBV11-2; 9 positions agree with TRBD1. V was pared by 5 bases and J by 2 bases, with 6 bases of the junction left unmatched. Germline values: CDR1 SGHAT, CDR2 FQNNGV. This CDR3 is 15 amino acids long. The CDR3 protein is CASSARTGVNTEAFF. CDR3 DNA sequence: TGTGCCAGCAGCGCCCGGACAGGGGTTAACACTGAAGCTTTCTTT.

This clone was counted once. J is TRBJ2-7 and V is TRBV27; TRBD1 aligns across 7 bases. CDR1 and CDR2 from the germline V gene are MNHEY and SMNVEV (reference sequence). The ends lost 5 bases at V and 4 bases at J; junction bases unmatched: 11. CDR3 length equals 15 residues. Here the CDR3 reads CASSPTGLRAYEQYF. CDR3 coding DNA: TGTGCCAGCAGTCCGACAGGGTTACGGGCATACGAGCAGTACTTC.

CDR3 DNA: TGTGCCAGCAGTGCCGGACAGGGGGCGGGTAGGTCCCAGCATTTT. It yields the protein CASSAGQGAGRSQHF. The chain employs TRBV6-6 and TRBJ1-5, with 11 bases that match TRBD1. The CDR3 is 15 amino acids. CDR1 and CDR2 from the germline V gene are MNHNY and SVGAGI (reference sequence). With 5 bases clipped from V and 11 bases from J, the junction kept 11 bases outside the gene matches.

The gene calls are TRBV3-1 (or the pseudogene TRBV3-2) and TRBJ2-5, with a tentative D call TRBD1 (5 bases). Trimming stripped 1 base from V and 1 base from J, with 13 bases between. Germline-derived CDR1 and CDR2 are LGHDT and YNNKEL (reference sequence). The CDR3 sequence is 16 residues long. CDR3 nucleotides: TGTGCCAGCAGCCAAGGGTACAGGCCCATCCAAGAGACCCAGTACTTC. Its protein is CASSQGYRPIQETQYF.

As regards this clone: One junction end does not reproduce the germline sequence, and a read error may be involved. The chain links TRBV7-7 to TRBJ2-5; TRBD2 agrees at 9 bases. Germline V gene data show CDR1 as SSHAT and CDR2 as FNYEAQ (reference sequence). There are 15 residues in the CDR3. CDR3 sequence (DNA): TGTGCTAGCAGCTTATATAGCGGGGGCCAAGAGACCCAGTACTTC. Translated: CASSLYSGGQETQYF.

The chain uses TRBV5-6 and TRBJ2-2, with D perhaps matching TRBD1 (6 bases). The CDR3 loop spans 13 amino acids. Germline V gene data show CDR1 as SGHDT and CDR2 as YYEEEE. Trimming shortened V by 4 bases and J by 5 bases, and 9 bases separated the two germline ends. This CDR3 is CASSITGTGELFF. The CDR3 DNA reads TGTGCCAGCAGCATAACAGGGACCGGGGAGCTGTTTTTT. The full variable domain, completed using reference TRBV5-6 and TRBJ2-2, is DAGVTQSPTHLIKTRGQQVTLRCSPKSGHDTVSWYQQALGQGPQFIFQYYEEEERQRGNFPDRFSGHQFPNYSSELNVNALLLGDSALYLCASSITGTGELFFGEGSRLTVL.

The chain recombines TRBV19 with TRBJ2-1; 11 bases align to TRBD1. There are 15 residues in the CDR3. Germline-derived CDR1 and CDR2 are LNHDA and SQIVND (reference sequence). Trimming took 3 bases from V and 6 from J; bases not matched to a gene: 4. For the CDR3, the DNA is TGTGCCAGTAGTATCCGGACAGGGGGCTCCAATGAGCAGTTCTTC. Protein: CASSIRTGGSNEQFF.

The chain employs TRBV9 and TRBJ1-1; D possibly corresponds to TRBD1 (6 bases). The CDR3 is made up of 15 amino acids. Between the trimmed V and J ends, which lost 0 bases and 4 bases, there was a span of 13 bases. CDR1 is SGDLS and CDR2 is YYNGEE in the germline V gene. CDR3 DNA sequence: TGTGCCAGCAGCGTAGCTTCCAACAGGGCCACTGAAGCTTTCTTT. This sequence encodes CASSVASNRATEAFF.

CDR3 nucleotide sequence: TGTGCCTGGACTGGCCAGGGCGGCCAGCCCCAGCATTTT. Its translation is CAWTGQGGQPQHF. The V call is TRBV30, the J call TRBJ1-5, with D possibly TRBD1 on 5 matching bases. CDR1 GTSNPN and CDR2 SVGIG come from the germline V gene (reference sequence). CDR3 length: 13 amino acids. V was pared by 4 bases and J by 7 bases, with 14 bases between.

This clone was counted only a few times. V and J are TRBV7-3 and TRBJ2-2, with 7 bases lining up with TRBD1. From germline, CDR1 is SGHTA and CDR2 FQGTGA. The CDR3 has 15 amino acids. The junction had 3 bases not matched to a gene; V was cut back by 5 bases and J by 0 bases. The CDR3 DNA follows: TGTGCCAGCAGCCCCCAGGGGGCGAACACCGGGGAGCTGTTTTTT. It yields the protein CASSPQGANTGELFF.

V gene TRBV7-9 combines with J gene TRBJ1-4, with D perhaps TRBD1 (6 bases). Per germline, CDR1 SEHNR and CDR2 FQNEAQ (reference sequence). There are 13 residues in the CDR3. V lost 5 bases to trimming and J lost 11 bases, with 15 bases between them. CDR3 loop: CASSLYTGNKLFF. The CDR3 DNA reads TGTGCCAGCAGCCTATACACAGGGAACAAACTGTTTTTT.